This T cell receptor (beta chain) appears in the sequencing data of a study of cytomegalovirus exposure and HLA in healthy donors. The study's findings and limits: Both high specificity and high sensitivity reportedly marked the classifier's diagnosis of cytomegalovirus status. For most TCR sequences rarity was the rule, although some public TCRs occurred in many donors. Among the most significant clusters, several appeared linked to common viral pathogens in a later analysis. Across HLA loci, a later analysis found differing TCR association rates, with DRB1 most and HLA-C fewest.

Germline V CDR1 and CDR2: SGDLS, YYNGEE. The CDR3 is made up of 14 amino acids. The V and J ends lost 4 bases and 6 bases, in that order; junction bases with no gene match: 6. To note about this clone: As yet, its antigen is unknown.

With 60 Vbeta and 13 Jbeta primers, the PCR was carried out. Sequencing was performed with immunoSEQ multiplex PCR; in TCRdb, only in-frame clones are kept and a portion is missing. The sample lists some 150,000 clones, over 60% occurring once. The sequencing sample was made of PBMCs. The chain employs TRBV9 and TRBJ1-2, with 10 nucleotides matching TRBD1. This TCR was recovered from a man aged 40-50 years in good health and CMV-seropositive. In DNA, the CDR3 is TGTGCCAGCAGCCCCTACGACAGGGGGCATGGCTACACCTTC. This sequence encodes CASSPYDRGHGYTF. Combining the CDR3 with reference TRBV9 and TRBJ1-2 gives the whole variable domain DSGVTQTPKHLITATGQRVTLRCSPRSGDLSVYWYQQSLDQGLQFLIQYYNGEERAKGNILERFSAQQFPDLHSELNLSSLELGDSALYFCASSPYDRGHGYTFGSGTRLTVV.